Below are 12 T cell receptor beta chains sequenced from a single sample in a study of T cell clonotyping in hematopoietic cell transplantation. Measured with immunoSEQ multiplex PCR; TCRdb has only the in-frame clones, and not every one. The sample carries under 6,000 clones, 19% recorded once. Source: PBMCs, taken 180 days after allogeneic stem cell transplant. These receptors all come from a male patient in his late teens or twenties who had an allogeneic stem cell transplant, so the T cells may come from the graft donor. Some clones in this sample may be carry-over from other donors' samples.

This clone is classed as medium-sized (0.01 to 0.1%). The J gene is TRBJ2-7, the V gene TRBV30; D tentatively fits TRBD1 or TRBD2 (6 bases each). CDR3 size: 14 residues. Germline V CDR1 and CDR2: GTSNPN, SVGIG (reference sequence). The V gene lost 2 bases and the J gene lost 0 bases, with 11 bases spanning the gap. CDR3 sequence: CAWSMGGASYEQYF. The CDR3, as DNA: TGTGCCTGGAGTATGGGGGGCGCCTCCTACGAGCAGTACTTC.

About this clone itself: One junction end does not reproduce the germline sequence, and a read error may be involved. The chain is built from TRBV25-1 and TRBJ2-7; no firm D call. CDR3 size: 11 residues. Germline lookup yields CDR1 MGHDK and CDR2 SYGVNS. CDR3 DNA: TGTGCCGGCAGTGATCTCTACGAGCAGTACTTC. Translating gives CAGSDLYEQYF.

This clone occurred once. The chain recombines TRBV30 with TRBJ2-5; no reliable D call. CDR3 size: 14 residues. Trimming took 4 bases from V and 1 from J, leaving 13 bases between them. CDR1 GTSNPN and CDR2 SVGIG come from the germline V gene (reference sequence). The CDR3 protein is CAWNTLGSQETQYF. CDR3 nucleotides: TGTGCCTGGAACACCCTAGGGTCCCAAGAGACCCAGTACTTC.

The chain employs TRBV4-2 and TRBJ1-1; D is unclear. Germline V gene lookup returns CDR1 LGHNA and CDR2 YNFKEQ. The CDR3 spans 9 residues. V shed 3 bases and J shed 11 bases, with 4 bases lying between them. Written as DNA, the CDR3 is TGTGCCAGCAGCCAGGGGGCTTTCTTT. Translation: CASSQGAFF.

The chain recombines TRBV25-1 with TRBJ2-4, with 8 bases lining up with TRBD1. From germline, CDR1 is MGHDK and CDR2 SYGVNS. There are 14 residues in the CDR3. V trimming: 3 bases; J trimming: 9 bases; junction bases outside the gene matches: 7. The CDR3 sequence is CASSDSGGLGIQYF. CDR3 sequence (DNA): TGTGCCAGCAGTGATTCAGGGGGCCTGGGCATTCAGTACTTC.

The chain combines TRBV30 with TRBJ2-3, with 13 bases matching TRBD2. V was clipped by 0 bases and J by 3 bases; unmatched bases: 3. The CDR3 has 16 residues. The V gene's germline CDR1 is GTSNPN and CDR2 SVGIG (reference sequence). CDR3 amino acids: CAWSVLLAGGTDTQYF. CDR3 coding DNA: TGTGCCTGGAGTGTACTACTAGCGGGAGGGACAGATACGCAGTATTTT.

This clone was observed a few times. The CDR3 coding sequence is TGTGCCTGGAGTGTAGCGGGCGGGGGGGCCTACAATGAGCAGTTCTTC. Its translation is CAWSVAGGGAYNEQFF. V gene TRBV30 combines with J gene TRBJ2-1; TRBD2 agrees at 9 bases. CDR1 GTSNPN and CDR2 SVGIG come from the germline V gene (reference sequence). V lost 0 bases to trimming and J lost 2 bases; unmatched junction nucleotides: 5. The CDR3 loop spans 16 amino acids.

By share, this clone ranks as medium-sized. CDR3 sequence: CATQLGGSYEQYF. DNA of the CDR3: TGTGCCACCCAACTCGGGGGCTCCTACGAGCAGTACTTC. V and J are TRBV19 and TRBJ2-7; maybe TRBD2 (6 bases). Germline assignment: CDR1 LNHDA and CDR2 SQIVND (reference sequence). CDR3 length: 13 residues. The V and J ends lost 10 bases and 0 bases respectively, with 13 bases between them.

This chain joins TRBV6-5 and TRBJ1-2, with D unresolved. The CDR3 extends over 12 amino acids. The germline V and J ends were trimmed by 7 bases and 3 bases, with 9 bases remaining between them. From germline, CDR1 is MNHEY and CDR2 SVGAGI. CDR3 in DNA: TGTGCCAGCACCACGGGAGACTATGGCTACACCTTC. Translated: CASTTGDYGYTF.

Note on this clone: This CDR3 is also generated by other DNA sequences in the sample. V gene TRBV6-6 combines with J gene TRBJ2-3; no clear D gene. This CDR3 comprises 14 residues. Trimming left V 1 base short and J 1 base short, with 6 bases between. The germline V gene has CDR1 MNHNY and CDR2 SVGAGI (reference sequence). The CDR3 sequence: CASSYLEGTDTQYF. As DNA, the CDR3 is TGTGCCAGCAGTTACTTGGAAGGCACAGATACGCAGTATTTT.

By share, this clone ranks as large. The chain links TRBV4-1 to TRBJ1-2; D call uncertain. With 1 base removed from V and 3 bases from J, the gap between germline ends came to 9 bases. Germline V CDR1 and CDR2: MGHRA, YSYEKL. This CDR3 spans 14 amino acids. CDR3 residues: CASSQGHHDYGYTF. DNA of the CDR3: TGCGCCAGCAGCCAAGGACACCACGACTATGGCTACACCTTC.

This clone was counted between two and nine times. CDR3 sequence: CASSLEASGGTTDTQYF. For the CDR3, the DNA is TGTGCCAGCAGTTTAGAAGCTAGCGGGGGCACCACAGATACGCAGTATTTT. V and J are TRBV28 and TRBJ2-3, with 10 bases aligning to TRBD2. This CDR3 is 17 amino acids long. Germline trimming cut 2 bases from V and 2 bases from J; bases unmatched to any gene: 7. CDR1 and CDR2 (germline): MDHEN, SYDVKM.